These 20 T cell receptor beta chains originate from one sample sequenced in a study of regulatory T cells in long-lasting Graves disease. Arm-PCR of CDR3 regions with iRepertoire HTBI primers generated TCR beta libraries. One entry per CDR3 protein results from TCRdb running MiXCR on the multiplex PCR reads. The sample yields 450,000 to 600,000 distinct CDR3 sequences, about 16% seen once. Time point given: newly diagnosed GD, antithyroid drugs for less than 3 months. Construction of the TCR library relied on RNA isolated from PBMCs. These data were also filed under a second study, of T cells in Graves' hyperthyroidism and ophthalmopathy.

The sequences come from peripheral blood mononuclear cells (PBMCs), collected at new diagnosis, from a patient treated with antithyroid drugs. The receptor set was obtained from a man aged 40-49 years with Graves disease.

The chain links TRBV7-9 to TRBJ1-5; TRBD1 aligns across 9 bases. The germline CDR1 and CDR2 sequences are SEHNR and FQNEAQ (reference sequence). CDR3 length: 19 amino acids. Unmatched junction bases numbered 15, after V lost 4 bases and J lost 2 bases. CDR3 bases: TGTGCCAGCAGCTCGGAAAATGGGACAGGGTGGTGGGGCAATCAGCCCCAGCATTTT. Its translation is CASSSENGTGWWGNQPQHF.

This clonotype appeared a few times. The rearrangement uses TRBV7-9 and TRBJ2-1; D unresolved. CDR1 is SEHNR and CDR2 is FQNEAQ in the germline V gene (reference sequence). The CDR3 runs 13 residues. Trimming took off 0 bases at V and 10 bases at J, with 10 bases between the two ends. CDR3 sequence (DNA): TGTGCCAGCAGCTTAGCGCTTTGGGGAGAGCAGTTCTTC. Translation gives CASSLALWGEQFF.

This clonotype has a handful of counts. The chain employs TRBV29-1 and TRBJ2-7, with D hard to call. CDR1 SQVTM and CDR2 ANQGSEA come from the germline V gene. The CDR3 is 13 residues long. V gave up 3 bases and J gave up 0 bases, with 9 bases separating them. The CDR3 protein is CSVDGQDSYEQYF. The DNA for the CDR3 is TGCAGCGTTGACGGGCAGGACTCCTACGAGCAGTACTTC.

V and J are TRBV20-1 and TRBJ2-4; 7 bases fit TRBD1. The CDR3 loop spans 14 amino acids. CDR1 is DFQATT and CDR2 is SNEGSKA in the germline V gene (reference sequence). With V trimmed by 6 bases and J by 5 bases, 10 bases remained unmatched. The CDR3 loop is CSASTRQGQNIQYF. The CDR3 region has the DNA TGCAGTGCCAGTACCCGACAGGGTCAAAACATTCAGTACTTC.

There are many counts of this clonotype. J is TRBJ1-1 and V is TRBV28; D call uncertain. Trimming took off 7 bases at V and 5 bases at J, with 20 bases between the two ends. Germline V lookup: CDR1 MDHEN, CDR2 SYDVKM. This CDR3 has 15 residues. This CDR3 is CASTPWVEGRTEAFF. The CDR3 nucleotides are TGTGCCAGCACCCCTTGGGTAGAGGGAAGGACTGAAGCTTTCTTT.

This clonotype was picked up many times. The rearrangement joins TRBV28 to TRBJ1-2, with D uncertain. The CDR3 is 13 residues long. V lost 6 bases and J 2 bases, leaving 10 bases between the germline ends. Germline CDR1 is MDHEN and CDR2 is SYDVKM. The CDR3 loop is CASRAQINYGYTF. The CDR3 nucleotides are TGTGCCAGCAGGGCCCAGATAAACTATGGCTACACCTTC.

The sample holds many counts of this clonotype. One end of the junction fails to match germline, which may point to a read error. The chain joins TRBV7-7 to TRBJ1-1; D remains ambiguous. This CDR3 has 13 amino acids. Germline CDR1 SSHAT, CDR2 FNYEAQ (reference sequence). CDR3: CASSFWKNTEAFF. The CDR3 coding sequence is TGTGCTAGCAGCTTCTGGAAGAACACTGAAGCTTTCTTT.

This clonotype was picked up a small number of times. This CDR3 reads CASSYHDGTSRRFQETQYF. CDR3 DNA: TGTGCCAGCAGTTACCACGACGGGACTAGCCGACGTTTCCAAGAGACCCAGTACTTC. The genes are TRBV6-9 and TRBJ2-5, with 9 bases aligning to TRBD2. With 3 bases clipped from V and 1 base from J, the junction kept 15 bases outside the gene matches. CDR1 is MNHGY and CDR2 is SVAAGI in the germline V gene. The CDR3 contains 19 residues.

This clonotype has a count of ten or more. The chain employs TRBV5-6 and TRBJ2-3; 8 nucleotides align to TRBD2. Per the germline V gene, CDR1 is SGHDT and CDR2 is YYEEEE. V lost 2 bases to trimming and J lost 2 bases; unmatched junction nucleotides: 4. The CDR3 covers 15 residues. The chain's CDR3 is CASSFSGSYTDTQYF. The CDR3 DNA reads TGTGCCAGCAGCTTCAGCGGGAGCTACACAGATACGCAGTATTTT.

This clonotype was observed many times. This sequence joins TRBV7-2 and TRBJ2-7, with a weak D call TRBD1 (6 bases). V was cut by 4 bases and J by 6 bases, with 16 bases left in between. The CDR3 loop spans 14 amino acids. Germline V gene data show CDR1 as SGHTA and CDR2 as FQGNSA. The chain's CDR3 is CASSYKQGRREQYF. As DNA, the CDR3 is TGTGCCAGCAGCTATAAACAGGGTCGGCGCGAGCAGTACTTC.

This clonotype was picked up many times. This chain connects TRBV2 to TRBJ1-2; perhaps TRBD1 as D (5 bases). The CDR3 consists of 16 residues. Germline loops: CDR1 SNHLY, CDR2 FYNNEI. Deletions cut 0 bases from V and 4 bases from J, with 15 bases between. This chain's CDR3 is CASSEAGRATLYGYTF. For the CDR3, the DNA is TGTGCCAGCAGTGAAGCGGGCAGGGCGACCCTCTATGGCTACACCTTC. Drawing the rest from reference TRBV2 and TRBJ1-2, the complete variable domain is EPEVTQTPSHQVTQMGQEVILRCVPISNHLYFYWYRQILGQKVEFLVSFYNNEISEKSEIFDDQFSVERPDGSNFTLKIRSTKLEDSAMYFCASSEAGRATLYGYTFGSGTRLTVV.

In its sample, this clonotype was seen many times. The V call is TRBV28, the J call TRBJ2-5, with D uncertain. The CDR3 contains 14 residues. CDR1 is MDHEN and CDR2 is SYDVKM in the germline V gene. V lost 7 bases, J lost 3 bases, and 15 bases lay in between. The CDR3 region has the DNA TGTGCCAGCAACTCTCCGTCTGTTGAAGAGACCCAGTACTTC. Translation gives CASNSPSVEETQYF. The entire variable domain, with the rest obtained from reference TRBV28 and TRBJ2-5, is as follows: DVKVTQSSRYLVKRTGEKVFLECVQDMDHENMFWYRQDPGLGLRLIYFSYDVKMKEKGDIPEGYSVSREKKERFSLILESASTNQTSMYLCASNSPSVEETQYFGPGTRLLVL.

This clonotype was seen once. The junction differs from germline at one of its ends, possibly a read error. This chain uses TRBV7-9 with TRBJ2-1, with 8 bases aligning to TRBD2. The CDR3 extends over 20 amino acids. From germline, CDR1 is SEHNR and CDR2 FQNEAQ (reference sequence). CDR3 sequence: CASSQDSRQSLAEGLNEQFF. CDR3 coding DNA: TGCGCCAGCAGCCAAGATAGCCGACAGTCACTAGCGGAGGGCCTCAATGAGCAGTTCTTC.

The chain uses TRBV28 and TRBJ2-3; 8 nucleotides agree with TRBD2. The DNA end is a closer match to TRBJ2-7, so the J assignment may be wrong. The CDR3 runs 14 residues. CDR1 and CDR2 from the germline V gene are MDHEN and SYDVKM. This CDR3 is CASSLPGGRDEQYF. CDR3 nucleotide sequence: TGTGCCAGCAGTTTACCGGGGGGGAGGGACGAGCAGTACTTC.

In this sample, this clonotype turned up many times. The genes are TRBV28 and TRBJ2-7; unclear D gene. The germline gives CDR1 MDHEN, CDR2 SYDVKM. V lost 5 bases to trimming and J lost 3 bases, with 11 bases between them. This CDR3 is 13 amino acids long. CDR3 sequence (DNA): TGTGCCAGCAGTGCCTCTGGGGACTACGAGCAGTACTTC. Its protein is CASSASGDYEQYF.

This clonotype showed up just a few times. The rearrangement joins TRBV12-3 or TRBV12-4 to TRBJ2-7; 9 bases are a match to TRBD2. With V trimmed by 2 bases and J by 2 bases, 7 bases remained unmatched. The CDR3 consists of 16 residues. CDR3 in DNA: TGTGCCAGCAGTTTAAGTGGACTAGCGCAAACCTACGAGCAGTACTTC. Translated, it gives CASSLSGLAQTYEQYF.

This clonotype was observed at least ten times. This chain joins TRBV5-1 and TRBJ2-1; 7 nucleotides align to TRBD1. The CDR3 is 14 residues long. CDR1 SGHRS and CDR2 YFSETQ come from the germline V gene. The J segment lost 4 bases and the V segment lost 4 bases, leaving 5 bases of the junction unmatched. The CDR3 sequence: CASSTGQAYNEQFF. The CDR3 region has the DNA TGCGCCAGCAGCACTGGACAGGCGTACAATGAGCAGTTCTTC.

In its sample, this clonotype was seen a few times. The chain recombines TRBV28 with TRBJ1-5; TRBD1 matches at 11 bases. Trimming at V came to 8 bases and at J to 5 bases, leaving 14 bases not matched to a gene. The CDR3 spans 17 residues. From germline, CDR1 is MDHEN and CDR2 SYDVKM. CDR3 protein: CASGCWDRGSGDQPQHF. CDR3 nucleotide sequence: TGTGCCAGCGGTTGCTGGGACAGGGGGTCGGGGGATCAGCCCCAGCATTTT. Full variable domain (outside the CDR3, taken from reference TRBV28 and TRBJ1-5): DVKVTQSSRYLVKRTGEKVFLECVQDMDHENMFWYRQDPGLGLRLIYFSYDVKMKEKGDIPEGYSVSREKKERFSLILESASTNQTSMYLCASGCWDRGSGDQPQHFGDGTRLSIL.

The V and J genes are TRBV28 and TRBJ1-4; unclear D gene. This CDR3 has 14 amino acids. Germline assignment: CDR1 MDHEN and CDR2 SYDVKM. V was cut by 5 bases and J by 6 bases, with 13 bases left in between. The CDR3 is CASSLTRAYEKLFF. CDR3 sequence (DNA): TGTGCCAGCAGTCTGACACGCGCGTATGAAAAACTGTTTTTT.

V is TRBV3-1 and J is TRBJ2-3; 10 bases are a match to TRBD2. This CDR3 comprises 16 residues. With V trimmed by 1 base and J by 4 bases, 5 bases remained unmatched. From germline, CDR1 is LGHDT and CDR2 YNNKEL (reference sequence). This CDR3 is CASSQAASGSADTQYF. DNA for the CDR3: TGTGCCAGCAGCCAAGCGGCTAGCGGGAGTGCAGATACGCAGTATTTT.